A single sample gave rise to the 29 T cell receptor beta chains below, sequenced in a study of human thymus T cells. Thymus tissue for the work was resected from patients undergoing corrective heart surgery. The method was immunoSEQ multiplex PCR; TCRdb's version includes in-frame clones alone and lacks a portion of them. The table shows roughly 130,000 clones, with around 94% occurring only once. Sample: thymus tissue. The origin of the receptors is a boy under three years old with a congenital heart defect but otherwise immunologically healthy.

This clone showed up just once. The chain has TRBV27 and TRBJ2-7, with TRBD2 identical over 9 bases. The CDR3 is 18 residues long. The junction had 19 bases not matched to a gene; V was cut back by 6 bases and J by 4 bases. The V gene's germline CDR1 is MNHEY and CDR2 SMNVEV (reference sequence). The CDR3 DNA reads as TGTGCCAGCAGCAGCGTCCATTGGTGGCGGGGGGGCGGGTACGAGCAGTACTTC. This translates into CASSSVHWWRGGGYEQYF.

V gene TRBV5-8 combines with J gene TRBJ1-2, with no clear D. The CDR3 has 16 residues. CDR1 and CDR2 from the germline V gene are SGHTS and YDEGEE. Between the trimmed V and J ends, which lost 0 bases and 7 bases, there was a span of 19 bases. Here the CDR3 DNA reads TGTGCCAGCAGCTTGGCCGGAAAGGGAAAAAGGTGTGGCTACACCTTC. This gives the protein CASSLAGKGKRCGYTF.

The chain carries TRBV7-7 and TRBJ2-5; D is unresolved. Deletions cut 2 bases from V and 1 base from J, with 5 bases between. CDR1 is SSHAT and CDR2 is FNYEAQ in the germline V gene (reference sequence). The CDR3 spans 13 residues. The CDR3 bases are TGTGCCAGCAGCTTACACAGCCAAGAGACCCAGTACTTC. Residues: CASSLHSQETQYF. Complete variable domain (other parts from reference TRBV7-7 and TRBJ2-5): GAGVSQSPRYKVTKRGQDVTLRCDPISSHATLYWYQQALGQGPEFLTYFNYEAQPDKSGLPSDRFSAERPEGSISTLTIQRTEQRDSAMYRCASSLHSQETQYFGPGTRLLVL.

Only a few counts were recorded for this clone. For the CDR3, the DNA is TGTGCCAGCAGCCAAGGAGTGGGGCAGTTCTTC. Its translation: CASSQGVGQFF. V usage is TRBV4-2 and J usage is TRBJ2-1; D unresolved. This CDR3 has 11 amino acids. V was clipped by 1 base and J by 12 bases, with 7 bases between them. Germline assignment: CDR1 LGHNA and CDR2 YNFKEQ.

The rearrangement links TRBV6-5 to TRBJ2-3, with 10 bases that match TRBD2. CDR1 MNHEY and CDR2 SVGAGI come from the germline V gene. CDR3 length: 15 residues. V trimming: 2 bases; J trimming: 1 base; junction bases outside the gene matches: 0. CDR3 residues: CASSYTSGGTDTQYF. In DNA form, the CDR3 reads TGTGCCAGCAGTTACACTAGCGGGGGCACAGATACGCAGTATTTT.

The gene calls are TRBV10-3 and TRBJ1-2; 7 bases map to TRBD1. The CDR3 runs 13 residues. With 6 bases clipped from V and 0 bases from J, the junction kept 1 base outside the gene matches. The germline V gene encodes CDR1 ENHRY and CDR2 SYGVKD. The DNA for the CDR3 is TGTGCCATCAGCCAGGGGGCTAACTATGGCTACACCTTC. Residues: CAISQGANYGYTF.

This chain links TRBV21-1 with TRBJ2-3; the DNA was not used to check the table's D call, TRBD2. TRBV21-1 is a recognized pseudogene. The CDR3 totals 12 residues. In DNA, the CDR3 is TGTGCCAGCACGTCGAGGGTCAGAGGGCAGTATTTT. Translating gives CASTSRVRGQYF.

V usage is TRBV28 and J usage is TRBJ2-3; 7 bases map to TRBD2. CDR3 size: 18 residues. Germline V gene sequence: CDR1 MDHEN, CDR2 SYDVKM. V lost 1 base and J lost 0; bases outside the gene matches: 10. This CDR3 is CASSLSNGLGSSTDTQYF. In DNA form, the CDR3 reads TGTGCCAGCAGTTTATCGAATGGACTAGGTTCTAGCACAGATACGCAGTATTTT.

This rearrangement joins TRBV5-1 to TRBJ2-5; 10 bases are shared with TRBD2. Germline CDR1 reads SGHRS; CDR2 reads YFSETQ. V was pared by 0 bases and J by 8 bases, with 10 bases of the junction left unmatched. This CDR3 is 16 amino acids long. The CDR3 nucleotides are TGCGCCAGCAGCTTGGAGGGCACTAGCGGGGTTTATACCCAGTACTTC. It codes for CASSLEGTSGVYTQYF.

J is TRBJ2-7 and V is TRBV28; D is tentatively TRBD1 or TRBD2 (6 bases each). Trimming cost V 5 bases and J 0 bases, with 23 bases left between them. Germline lookup yields CDR1 MDHEN and CDR2 SYDVKM. This CDR3 has 18 residues. The CDR3 DNA reads TGTGCCAGCAGTACCGTGGGGGGCCAACTACCCAGCTCCTACGAGCAGTACTTC. Translated, it gives CASSTVGGQLPSSYEQYF.

The genes are TRBV19 and TRBJ1-2; 7 nucleotides line up with TRBD1. The CDR3 runs 14 residues. Germline V gives CDR1 LNHDA, CDR2 SQIVND (reference sequence). Trimming took 5 bases from V and 4 from J; bases not matched to a gene: 7. The CDR3 DNA is TGTGCCAGTAGTCGGGACAGCACTATCTATGGCTACACCTTC. Protein product: CASSRDSTIYGYTF.

This chain joins TRBV5-1 and TRBJ2-2; D might be TRBD1 or TRBD2, each matching 5 bases. CDR1 and CDR2 (germline): SGHRS, YFSETQ. The length of the CDR3 is 14 residues. Between the trimmed V and J ends, which lost 3 bases and 7 bases, there was a span of 13 bases. CDR3 protein: CASSWDGTVGELFF. CDR3 sequence (DNA): TGCGCCAGCAGCTGGGACGGCACGGTCGGGGAGCTGTTTTTT.

V gene TRBV7-2 combines with J gene TRBJ2-5; D is unresolved. The CDR3 has 19 residues. Germline assignment: CDR1 SGHTA and CDR2 FQGNSA. V lost 6 bases and J lost 4, with 30 bases in between. In DNA form, the CDR3 reads TGTGCCAGCAGTCAGGACCCATGGGGTAGTTTGTCACTTCTAGAGACCCAGTACTTC. Residues: CASSQDPWGSLSLLETQYF.

The V call is TRBV4-1, the J call TRBJ1-4; D is perhaps TRBD1 (5 bases). Trimming left V 0 bases short and J 8 bases short, with 16 bases between. The CDR3 is 16 amino acids. Germline V CDR1 and CDR2: MGHRA, YSYEKL. The CDR3 DNA sequence: TGCGCCAGCAGCCAAGATAGTAGGGGCCCCAGGGAAAAACTGTTTTTT. Protein: CASSQDSRGPREKLFF.

The V and J genes are TRBV28 and TRBJ1-1; D unresolved. Germline V lookup: CDR1 MDHEN, CDR2 SYDVKM. This CDR3 comprises 14 residues. Trimming left V 5 bases short and J 5 bases short, with 15 bases between. CDR3 sequence: CASSPREGETEAFF. The CDR3 DNA reads TGTGCCAGCAGTCCCCGGGAGGGAGAGACTGAAGCTTTCTTT.

This chain uses TRBV5-1 with TRBJ1-5; 9 positions agree with TRBD1. Germline values: CDR1 SGHRS, CDR2 YFSETQ. This CDR3 spans 15 amino acids. The junction had 5 bases not matched to a gene; V was cut back by 7 bases and J by 0 bases. The CDR3 DNA reads TGCGCCAGCCTCTCGGGACAGGGTAGCAATCAGCCCCAGCATTTT. Its protein product is CASLSGQGSNQPQHF.

The chain couples TRBV6-5 to TRBJ1-4; 9 bases match TRBD1. The germline CDR1 and CDR2 sequences are MNHEY and SVGAGI. The V gene end was trimmed by 2 bases and the J gene end by 8 bases; junction bases not matched to a gene: 6. The CDR3 is 15 amino acids. CDR3 sequence reads: CASSYRPDRGEKLFF. In DNA, the CDR3 is TGTGCCAGCAGTTACCGACCGGACAGGGGAGAAAAACTGTTTTTT.

This sequence joins TRBV28 and TRBJ1-5; D gene uncertain. CDR3 length equals 10 residues. Germline CDR1 MDHEN, CDR2 SYDVKM. The germline V and J ends were trimmed by 8 bases and 7 bases, with 6 bases remaining between them. The CDR3 protein is CASGEQPQHF. The CDR3 DNA reads as TGTGCCAGCGGGGAACAGCCCCAGCATTTT.

The gene calls are TRBV6-1 and TRBJ1-4; the match to TRBD1 covers 9 bases. This CDR3 contains 15 residues. V lost 11 bases and J lost 3; bases outside the gene matches: 10. Germline CDR1 reads MNHNS; CDR2 reads SASEGT. The CDR3 DNA reads as TGTGCCTGCCAGGGACAGGGTGGATCTAATGAAAAACTGTTTTTT. Protein sequence: CACQGQGGSNEKLFF.

This rearrangement joins TRBV28 to TRBJ1-2, with D unclear. The CDR3 totals 14 residues. CDR1 is MDHEN and CDR2 is SYDVKM in the germline V gene. V was cut by 0 bases and J by 8 bases, with 13 bases left in between. The CDR3 protein is CASSLCVCLGGYTF. The CDR3 coding sequence is TGTGCCAGCAGTTTATGTGTGTGTCTGGGCGGCTACACCTTC.

The V call is TRBV4-1, the J call TRBJ2-7; D is possibly TRBD2 (5 bases). Germline loops: CDR1 MGHRA, CDR2 YSYEKL. The CDR3 is 14 residues long. Trimming cost V 8 bases and J 3 bases, with 17 bases left between them. The CDR3 region has the DNA TGCGCCAGCCCCGTGGACTCGGAGGTCTACGAGCAGTACTTC. The encoded protein is CASPVDSEVYEQYF.

This rearrangement joins TRBV4-2 to TRBJ1-4, with D possibly TRBD1 on 6 matching bases. This CDR3 spans 17 amino acids. The germline gives CDR1 LGHNA, CDR2 YNFKEQ. The ends were cut back, 0 bases at V and 0 bases at J, with 11 bases in the middle. In DNA, the CDR3 is TGTGCCAGCAGCCAAGAAGTAGGGGGAGCAACTAATGAAAAACTGTTTTTT. It is translated as CASSQEVGGATNEKLFF.

The chain is built from TRBV4-3 and TRBJ1-5, with D unresolved. The length of the CDR3 is 15 residues. V lost 4 bases to trimming and J lost 3 bases, with 13 bases between them. CDR1 and CDR2 from the germline V gene are LGHNA and YSLEER. Here the CDR3 DNA reads TGCGCCAGCAGCCCCTACACCGGGTACAATCAGCCCCAGCATTTT. It specifies CASSPYTGYNQPQHF.

The V call is TRBV7-2, the J call TRBJ2-5; 11 positions agree with TRBD2. CDR3 length equals 15 residues. V was pared by 5 bases and J by 4 bases, with 6 bases of the junction left unmatched. CDR1 SGHTA and CDR2 FQGNSA come from the germline V gene. CDR3 sequence (DNA): TGTGCCAGCAGCGCAAGACTAGCGGGGAGAGAGACCCAGTACTTC. It encodes CASSARLAGRETQYF. Variable domain in full (rest from reference TRBV7-2 and TRBJ2-5): GAGVSQSPSNKVTEKGKDVELRCDPISGHTALYWYRQSLGQGLEFLIYFQGNSAPDKSGLPSDRFSAERTGGSVSTLTIQRTQQEDSAVYLCASSARLAGRETQYFGPGTRLLVL.

The rearrangement joins TRBV27 to TRBJ1-4; D ambiguous. The germline V gene has CDR1 MNHEY and CDR2 SMNVEV (reference sequence). The CDR3 runs to 14 residues. The V end was cut by 7 bases, the J end by 0 bases, with 9 bases between. CDR3 nucleotide sequence: TGTGCCAGCAAATCGTGGGCAACTAATGAAAAACTGTTTTTT. It is translated as CASKSWATNEKLFF.

This clone has only one observation. The rearrangement uses TRBV2 and TRBJ2-7; D gene ambiguous. The CDR3 is made up of 14 amino acids. From germline, CDR1 is SNHLY and CDR2 FYNNEI. V was pared by 7 bases and J by 2 bases, with 15 bases between. This chain's CDR3 is CASIWEPEPYEQYF. Here the CDR3 DNA reads TGTGCCAGCATTTGGGAACCCGAGCCCTACGAGCAGTACTTC.

The V gene is TRBV13, the J gene TRBJ2-2, with D maybe TRBD2 (6 bases). Per germline, CDR1 PRHDT and CDR2 FYEKMQ (reference sequence). With 3 bases removed from V and 5 bases from J, the gap between germline ends came to 13 bases. CDR3 length: 15 amino acids. As DNA, the CDR3 is TGTGCCAGCAGCTTGGGACTTCTGGGGACCGGGGAGCTGTTTTTT. Its translation is CASSLGLLGTGELFF.

The rearrangement links TRBV28 to TRBJ1-5, with D perhaps matching TRBD1 (6 bases). With 5 bases removed from V and 4 bases from J, the gap between germline ends came to 12 bases. Germline CDR1 is MDHEN and CDR2 is SYDVKM. The CDR3 contains 14 residues. The chain's CDR3 is CASSIRGRNQPQHF. The CDR3 region has the DNA TGTGCCAGCAGTATCCGGGGGCGGAATCAGCCCCAGCATTTT.

This chain connects TRBV7-2 to TRBJ1-1; D perhaps matches TRBD1 (6 bases). V shed 4 bases and J shed 1 base, with 10 bases lying between them. Germline-derived CDR1 and CDR2 are SGHTA and FQGNSA. CDR3 length equals 14 residues. CDR3 loop: CASSYGTPNTEAFF. CDR3 in DNA: TGTGCCAGCAGCTACGGGACACCGAACACTGAAGCTTTCTTT.